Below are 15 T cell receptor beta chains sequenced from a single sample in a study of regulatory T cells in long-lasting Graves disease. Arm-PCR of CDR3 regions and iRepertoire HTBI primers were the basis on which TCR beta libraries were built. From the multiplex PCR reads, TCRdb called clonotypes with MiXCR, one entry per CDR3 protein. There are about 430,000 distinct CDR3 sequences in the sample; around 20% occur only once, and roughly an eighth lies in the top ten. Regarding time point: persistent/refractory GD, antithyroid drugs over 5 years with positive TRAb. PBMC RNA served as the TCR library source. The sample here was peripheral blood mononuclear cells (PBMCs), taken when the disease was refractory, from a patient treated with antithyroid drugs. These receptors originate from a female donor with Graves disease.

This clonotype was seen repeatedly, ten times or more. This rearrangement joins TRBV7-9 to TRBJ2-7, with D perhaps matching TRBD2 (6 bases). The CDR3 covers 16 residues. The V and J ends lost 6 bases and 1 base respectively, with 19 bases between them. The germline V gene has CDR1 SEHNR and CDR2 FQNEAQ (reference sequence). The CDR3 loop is CASSQYGRAISYEQYF. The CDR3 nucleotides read TGTGCCAGCAGTCAATACGGGAGAGCCATTTCCTACGAGCAGTACTTC.

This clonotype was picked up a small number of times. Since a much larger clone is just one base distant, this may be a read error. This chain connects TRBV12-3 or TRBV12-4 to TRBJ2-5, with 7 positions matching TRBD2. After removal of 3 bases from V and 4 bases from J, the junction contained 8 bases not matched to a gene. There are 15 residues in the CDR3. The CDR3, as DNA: TGTGCCAGCAGTTTTTCGGGGGGACTGGGAGAGACCCAGTACTTC. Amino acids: CASSFSGGLGETQYF.

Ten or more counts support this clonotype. The CDR3 loop is CASGRSYEQYF. The DNA for the CDR3 is TGTGCCAGCGGGAGGTCCTACGAGCAGTACTTC. V and J are TRBV27 and TRBJ2-7; D possibly corresponds to TRBD2 (6 bases). This CDR3 comprises 11 residues. The germline gives CDR1 MNHEY, CDR2 SMNVEV (reference sequence). The V end lost 8 bases, the J end lost 1 base, and 6 bases lay between the germline ends.

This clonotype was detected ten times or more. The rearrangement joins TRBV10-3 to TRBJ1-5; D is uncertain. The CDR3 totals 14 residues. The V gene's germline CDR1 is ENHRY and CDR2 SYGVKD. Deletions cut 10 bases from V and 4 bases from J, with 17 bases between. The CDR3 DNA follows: TGTGCCACGGCGGGGTTAGGGATTAATCAGCCCCAGCATTTT. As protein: CATAGLGINQPQHF.

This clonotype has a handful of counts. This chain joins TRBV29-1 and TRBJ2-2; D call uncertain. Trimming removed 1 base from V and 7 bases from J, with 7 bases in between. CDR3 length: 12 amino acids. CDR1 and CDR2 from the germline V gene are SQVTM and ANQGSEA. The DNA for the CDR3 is TGCAGCGTTGAAGGCACGGTCGGGGAGCTGTTTTTT. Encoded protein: CSVEGTVGELFF.

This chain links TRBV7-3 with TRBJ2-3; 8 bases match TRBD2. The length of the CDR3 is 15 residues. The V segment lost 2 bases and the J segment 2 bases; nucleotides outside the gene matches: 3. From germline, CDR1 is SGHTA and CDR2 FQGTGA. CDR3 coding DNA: TGTGCCAGCAGCTTATCGGGGGGGCTCACAGATACGCAGTATTTT. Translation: CASSLSGGLTDTQYF.

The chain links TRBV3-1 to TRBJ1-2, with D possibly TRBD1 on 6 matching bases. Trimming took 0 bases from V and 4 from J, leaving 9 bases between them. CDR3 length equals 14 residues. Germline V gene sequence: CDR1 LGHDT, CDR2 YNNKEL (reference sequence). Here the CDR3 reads CASSQDRTVYGYTF. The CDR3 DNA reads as TGTGCCAGCAGCCAAGATCGGACAGTCTATGGCTACACCTTC.

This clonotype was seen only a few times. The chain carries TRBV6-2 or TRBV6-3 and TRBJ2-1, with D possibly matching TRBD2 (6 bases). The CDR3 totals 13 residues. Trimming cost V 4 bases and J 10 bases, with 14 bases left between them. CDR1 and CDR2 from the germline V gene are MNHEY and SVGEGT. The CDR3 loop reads CASSSGSRREQFF. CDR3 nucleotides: TGTGCCAGCAGTTCCGGGAGCCGCAGGGAGCAGTTCTTC.

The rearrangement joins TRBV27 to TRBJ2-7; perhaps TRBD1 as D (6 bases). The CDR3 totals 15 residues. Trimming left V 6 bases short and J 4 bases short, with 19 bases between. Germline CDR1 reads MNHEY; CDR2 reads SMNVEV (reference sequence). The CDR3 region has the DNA TGTGCCAGCAGCCCTGGGACCGGGACATGGTACGAGCAGTACTTC. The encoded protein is CASSPGTGTWYEQYF.

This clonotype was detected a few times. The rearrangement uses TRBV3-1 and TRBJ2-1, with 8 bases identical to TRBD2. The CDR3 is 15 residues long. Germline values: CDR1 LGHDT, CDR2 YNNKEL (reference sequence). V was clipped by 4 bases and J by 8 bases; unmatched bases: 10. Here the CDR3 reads CASSLAGRSLDEQFF. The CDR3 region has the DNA TGTGCCAGCAGCCTAGCGGGACGGAGCTTGGATGAGCAGTTCTTC.

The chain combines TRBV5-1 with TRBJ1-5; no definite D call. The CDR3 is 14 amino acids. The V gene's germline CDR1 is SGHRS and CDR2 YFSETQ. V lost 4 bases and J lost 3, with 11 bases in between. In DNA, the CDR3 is TGCGCCAGCAGCCCTGACTCTGCCAATCAGCCCCAGCATTTT. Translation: CASSPDSANQPQHF. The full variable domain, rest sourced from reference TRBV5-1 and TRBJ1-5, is KAGVTQTPRYLIKTRGQQVTLSCSPISGHRSVSWYQQTPGQGLQFLFEYFSETQRNKGNFPGRFSGRQFSNSRSEMNVSTLELGDSALYLCASSPDSANQPQHFGDGTRLSIL.

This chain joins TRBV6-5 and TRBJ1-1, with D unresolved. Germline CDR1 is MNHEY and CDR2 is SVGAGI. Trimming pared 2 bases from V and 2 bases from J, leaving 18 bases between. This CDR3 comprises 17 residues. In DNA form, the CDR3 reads TGTGCCAGCAGTTACGTATCGTCGGGGTCCTTCAACACTGAAGCTTTCTTT. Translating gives CASSYVSSGSFNTEAFF.

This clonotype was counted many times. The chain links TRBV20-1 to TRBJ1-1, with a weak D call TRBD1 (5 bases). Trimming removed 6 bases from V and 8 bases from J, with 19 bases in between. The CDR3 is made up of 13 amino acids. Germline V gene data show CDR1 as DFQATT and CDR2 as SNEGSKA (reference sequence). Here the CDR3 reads CSAPDARGIEAFF. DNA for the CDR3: TGCAGTGCCCCTGATGCCCGGGGGATAGAAGCTTTCTTT.

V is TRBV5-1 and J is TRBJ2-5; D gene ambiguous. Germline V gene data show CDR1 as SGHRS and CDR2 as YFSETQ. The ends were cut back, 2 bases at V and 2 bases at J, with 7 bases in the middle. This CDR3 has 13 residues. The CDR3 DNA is TGCGCCAGCAGCTTTTTCAGGCAAGAGACCCAGTACTTC. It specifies CASSFFRQETQYF.

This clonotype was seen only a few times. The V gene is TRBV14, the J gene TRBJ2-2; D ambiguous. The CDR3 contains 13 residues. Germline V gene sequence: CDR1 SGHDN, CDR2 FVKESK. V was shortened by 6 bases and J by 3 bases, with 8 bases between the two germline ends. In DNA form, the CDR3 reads TGTGCCAGCAGGTCTCGGGACACCGGGGAGCTGTTTTTT. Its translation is CASRSRDTGELFF.